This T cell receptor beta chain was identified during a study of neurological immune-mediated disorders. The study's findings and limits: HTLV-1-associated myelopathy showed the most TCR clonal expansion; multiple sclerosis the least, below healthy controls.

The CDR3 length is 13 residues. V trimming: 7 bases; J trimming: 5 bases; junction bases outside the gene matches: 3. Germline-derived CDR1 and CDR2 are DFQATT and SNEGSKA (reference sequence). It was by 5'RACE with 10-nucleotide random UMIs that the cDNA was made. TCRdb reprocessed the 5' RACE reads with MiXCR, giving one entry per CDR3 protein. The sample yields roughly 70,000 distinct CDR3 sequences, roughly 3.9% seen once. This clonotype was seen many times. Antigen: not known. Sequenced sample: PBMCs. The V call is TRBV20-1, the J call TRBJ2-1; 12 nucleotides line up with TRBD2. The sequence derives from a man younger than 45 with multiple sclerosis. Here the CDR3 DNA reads TGCAGTGTCGGACTAGCGGGACACAATGAGCAGTTCTTC. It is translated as CSVGLAGHNEQFF.